The clone carrying this TCR beta chain was found a few times. The antigen is not known. PCR was performed a second time for roughly 6 to 12 cycles using a sample-barcoded 5' primer and a J-beta primer mix. TCRdb re-analysed the 5' RACE reads in MiXCR, keeping a single row per CDR3 protein. The repertoire holds about 400,000 distinct CDR3 sequences, with approximately 52% as singletons. The sample originates from a study of blood T cells in healthy people across ages. Study-level results: Diversity was higher, and naive CD4+ cells more numerous, in long-lived donors than in aged donors. PBMCs left unsorted prevented a conclusive naive versus antigen-experienced comparison.

The sequencing input was blood. This receptor was taken from a man in his fifties or sixties in good health.

CDR3 region: CASSAPGRSSGANVLTF. The CDR3 nucleotides are TGTGCCAGCAGCGCACCGGGACGGAGCTCTGGGGCCAACGTCCTGACTTTC. V gene TRBV7-2 combines with J gene TRBJ2-6; D possibly matches TRBD1 or TRBD2 (5 bases each). V was pared by 5 bases and J by 0 bases, with 14 bases between. CDR3 length: 17 residues. The V gene's germline CDR1 is SGHTA and CDR2 FQGNSA.